A single sample is the source of the 27 T cell receptor beta chains below, sequenced in a study of blood T cells in healthy people across ages. Primed by a sample-barcoded 5' primer and a J-beta primer mix, a second PCR proceeded for 7 to 11 cycles. TCRdb reprocessed the 5' RACE reads via MiXCR and lists one record per CDR3 protein. The sample gives around 670,000 distinct CDR3 sequences, 25% to 30% of which show up once; roughly 14% is in the top ten. Sequences were obtained from blood. The receptor set was obtained from an elderly woman in good health.

This clonotype occurred a few times. The chain employs TRBV6-2 or TRBV6-3 and TRBJ1-2, with unresolved D. Germline V CDR1 and CDR2: MNHEY, SVGEGT. Between the trimmed V and J ends, which lost 6 bases and 4 bases, there was a span of 12 bases. CDR3 length: 13 residues. CDR3 amino acids: CASRTDSFYGYTF. CDR3 coding DNA: TGTGCCAGCAGGACGGACTCCTTCTATGGCTACACCTTC.

A word on this clonotype: Compared with germline, one end of the junction differs, possibly owing to a read error. CDR3 protein: CASTTLGRANTKAFF. The CDR3 nucleotides are TGTGCCAGCACTACTCTGGGCAGGGCGAACACTAAAGCTTTCTTT. The V call is TRBV12-3 or TRBV12-4, the J call TRBJ1-1, with D possibly matching TRBD1 (5 bases). CDR3 length equals 15 residues.

This clonotype came up many times. This chain connects TRBV27 to TRBJ2-7, with TRBD2 matching over 8 bases. This CDR3 is built from 17 residues. V lost 5 bases and J lost 5; bases outside the gene matches: 17. Germline CDR1 reads MNHEY; CDR2 reads SMNVEV (reference sequence). Here the CDR3 DNA reads TGTGCCAGCAGTACCGCCTCGGGACTAGTCGTAGGCGACGAGCAGTACTTC. Translating gives CASSTASGLVVGDEQYF.

Turning to this clonotype: At one of its ends the junction is not consistent with the germline gene, which may arise from a read error. The chain carries TRBV5-1 and TRBJ1-4; 7 nucleotides line up with TRBD1. The CDR3 loop spans 14 amino acids. Germline CDR1 reads SGHRS; CDR2 reads YFSETQ. The CDR3 protein is CASSTGQDNEKPFF. CDR3 bases: TGCGCCAGCAGCACCGGACAGGATAATGAAAAACCGTTTTTT.

In its sample, this clonotype was seen many times. This sequence joins TRBV12-3 or TRBV12-4 and TRBJ2-1; TRBD2 matches at 8 bases. V was pared by 6 bases and J by 9 bases, with 13 bases of the junction left unmatched. This CDR3 is 15 amino acids long. CDR3 sequence: CASSPAGAGVSEQFF. DNA of the CDR3: TGTGCCAGCAGCCCCGCTGGAGCGGGGGTCAGTGAGCAGTTCTTC.

This clonotype has a count of ten or more. The chain joins TRBV7-6 to TRBJ1-1; a weak D match, TRBD1 (6 bases). Germline CDR1 and CDR2: SGHVS and FNYEAQ. Trimming left V 5 bases short and J 1 base short, with 11 bases between. The CDR3 covers 14 residues. The CDR3 loop reads CASSEIQGNTEAFF. CDR3 DNA: TGTGCCAGCAGCGAGATACAGGGGAACACTGAAGCTTTCTTT.

This clonotype appeared a few times. The V gene is TRBV6-1, the J gene TRBJ1-5; D gene uncertain. Between the trimmed V and J ends, which lost 3 bases and 4 bases, there was a span of 10 bases. The germline gives CDR1 MNHNS, CDR2 SASEGT. This CDR3 comprises 14 residues. CDR3: CASSELGKNQPQHF. The CDR3 bases are TGTGCCAGCAGTGAGTTAGGAAAGAATCAGCCCCAGCATTTT.

This clonotype was observed many times. V gene TRBV12-3 or TRBV12-4 combines with J gene TRBJ2-3; 8 bases agree with TRBD1. Losses at the gene ends were 7 bases for V and 8 bases for J; bases not matched to a gene: 11. CDR3 size: 14 residues. In DNA form, the CDR3 reads TGTGCCAGCATCGTAGGACAGGGATCGGGTACGCAGTATTTT. Translating it yields CASIVGQGSGTQYF.

V and J are TRBV7-2 and TRBJ2-3; D is uncertain. Germline lookup yields CDR1 SGHTA and CDR2 FQGNSA. This CDR3 region has 13 residues. V lost 3 bases, J lost 6 bases, and 10 bases lay in between. CDR3 DNA sequence: TGTGCCAGCAGCTTCACCCCTCAGGATACGCAGTATTTT. It yields the protein CASSFTPQDTQYF.

The table lists this clonotype with many counts. The rearrangement joins TRBV7-2 to TRBJ2-3, with TRBD2 matching 9 bases. The V gene end was trimmed by 7 bases and the J gene end by 5 bases; junction bases not matched to a gene: 19. The CDR3 has 18 amino acids. From germline, CDR1 is SGHTA and CDR2 FQGNSA. CDR3 nucleotides: TGTGCCAGCACCAGCGGCGGGGGGGCTTCGCTTGCCCTAGATACGCAGTATTTT. It encodes CASTSGGGASLALDTQYF.

The V call is TRBV27, the J call TRBJ1-4, with 9 bases identical to TRBD1. Per the germline V gene, CDR1 is MNHEY and CDR2 is SMNVEV (reference sequence). This CDR3 region has 15 residues. V lost 4 bases, J lost 7 bases, and 7 bases stayed unmatched. The CDR3 sequence: CASSSLRDRAEKLFF. The CDR3 region has the DNA TGTGCCAGCAGTTCCCTGAGGGACAGGGCTGAAAAACTGTTTTTT.

This clonotype occurred a few times. V usage is TRBV5-8 and J usage is TRBJ1-5, with a tentative D call TRBD1 (6 bases). Germline CDR1 is SGHTS and CDR2 is YDEGEE. V lost 3 bases and J 5 bases, leaving 12 bases between the germline ends. This CDR3 is 14 amino acids long. CDR3 DNA: TGTGCCAGCAGCTCTTACAGGGACGATCAGCCCCAGCATTTT. Encoded protein: CASSSYRDDQPQHF.

V usage is TRBV6-5 and J usage is TRBJ1-1, with a possible D match to TRBD1 (5 bases). This CDR3 has 14 residues. Germline values: CDR1 MNHEY, CDR2 SVGAGI. With 5 bases removed from V and 0 bases from J, the gap between germline ends came to 10 bases. This CDR3 reads CASSGGVMNTEAFF. As DNA, the CDR3 is TGTGCCAGCAGTGGGGGAGTCATGAACACTGAAGCTTTCTTT.

This clonotype was recorded once. This could be a read error, since a much larger clone is one nucleotide away. The chain employs TRBV27 and TRBJ1-2; perhaps TRBD1 as D (5 bases). Trimming took off 7 bases at V and 8 bases at J, with 20 bases between the two ends. This CDR3 contains 14 residues. Per germline, CDR1 MNHEY and CDR2 SMNVEV (reference sequence). In DNA form, the CDR3 reads TGTGCCAGCACTTCCGCCGGGGGGGTAAGGGGCTACACCTTC. It codes for CASTSAGGVRGYTF.

A word on this clonotype: At one of its ends the junction is not consistent with the germline gene, which may arise from a read error. V is TRBV7-2 and J is TRBJ1-6; no definite D call. The CDR3 contains 14 residues. CDR1 is SGHTA, CDR2 FQGNSA, per germline. The CDR3 protein is CAGSLVTGNSPLHF. The CDR3 DNA sequence: TGTGCCGGCAGCTTAGTTACGGGAAATTCACCCCTCCACTTT. Using reference TRBV7-2 and TRBJ1-6 for the parts outside the CDR3, the full variable domain is GAGVSQSPSNKVTEKGKDVELRCDPISGHTALYWYRQSLGQGLEFLIYFQGNSAPDKSGLPSDRFSAERTGGSVSTLTIQRTQQEDSAVYLCAGSLVTGNSPLHFGNGTRLTVT.

This chain connects TRBV30 to TRBJ2-3; the D is unclear. With 4 bases removed from V and 7 bases from J, the gap between germline ends came to 9 bases. Germline CDR1 reads GTSNPN; CDR2 reads SVGIG (reference sequence). The CDR3 is 11 amino acids. DNA for the CDR3: TGTGCCTGGAAGCTGGCTTATACGCAGTATTTT. As protein: CAWKLAYTQYF.

This clonotype was seen many times. This chain uses TRBV27 with TRBJ2-3; D is unresolved. Germline V gene data show CDR1 as MNHEY and CDR2 as SMNVEV (reference sequence). CDR3 size: 16 residues. V was clipped by 0 bases and J by 0 bases, with 10 bases between them. This CDR3 is CASSLSWVASTDTQYF. The CDR3 coding sequence is TGTGCCAGCAGTTTATCTTGGGTCGCTAGCACAGATACGCAGTATTTT.

This clonotype was found many times. Germline and junction disagree at one end, which may indicate a read error. The rearrangement joins TRBV11-1 to TRBJ2-7, with D possibly matching TRBD1 (5 bases). Germline CDR1 is SGHAT and CDR2 is FQDESV (reference sequence). The CDR3 runs 13 residues. CDR3 sequence (DNA): TGTGCCAGCAGCTTAGGACAGACCTACGGGCAGTACTTC. It specifies CASSLGQTYGQYF.

This clonotype was counted many times. The J gene is TRBJ2-5, the V gene TRBV5-1, with 7 bases lining up with TRBD1. The germline CDR1 and CDR2 sequences are SGHRS and YFSETQ. CDR3 length: 14 residues. The J segment lost 5 bases and the V segment lost 0 bases, leaving 4 bases of the junction unmatched. Written as DNA, the CDR3 is TGCGCCAGCAGCTTGGAGGGGGCCCGGGAGACCCAGTACTTC. This gives the protein CASSLEGARETQYF. Complete variable domain (other parts from reference TRBV5-1 and TRBJ2-5): KAGVTQTPRYLIKTRGQQVTLSCSPISGHRSVSWYQQTPGQGLQFLFEYFSETQRNKGNFPGRFSGRQFSNSRSEMNVSTLELGDSALYLCASSLEGARETQYFGPGTRLLVL.

This clonotype has a handful of counts. The rearrangement uses TRBV7-2 and TRBJ2-7; possibly TRBD1 for D (7 bases). V was cut by 1 base and J by 2 bases, with 12 bases left in between. The CDR3 spans 15 residues. CDR1 SGHTA and CDR2 FQGNSA come from the germline V gene. The CDR3 protein is CASSLEQGRTYEQYF. CDR3 sequence (DNA): TGTGCCAGCAGCTTAGAACAGGGGAGGACCTACGAGCAGTACTTC.

This clonotype was detected many times. The rearrangement links TRBV12-3 or TRBV12-4 to TRBJ1-5; unclear D gene. V lost 6 bases and J 7 bases, leaving 19 bases between the germline ends. The CDR3 spans 15 residues. The CDR3 DNA reads as TGTGCCAGCAGCCCTCCCCCTGCCCTATACCAGCCCCAGCATTTT. Translating it yields CASSPPPALYQPQHF.

This clonotype was counted between two and nine times. The chain carries TRBV18 and TRBJ1-1; no clear D gene. The CDR3 is made up of 13 amino acids. Germline CDR1 KGHSH, CDR2 LQKENI. V was pared by 0 bases and J by 2 bases, with 4 bases between. CDR3 loop: CASSPPTNTEAFF. Written as DNA, the CDR3 is TGTGCCAGCTCACCACCGACCAACACTGAAGCTTTCTTT.

CDR3 region: CASSPNDGEQYF. The CDR3 DNA reads as TGCGCCAGCAGTCCCAATGACGGGGAGCAGTACTTC. The J gene is TRBJ2-4, the V gene TRBV5-1; the D gene is possibly TRBD2 (5 bases). Between the trimmed V and J ends, which lost 5 bases and 13 bases, there was a span of 16 bases. Germline lookup yields CDR1 SGHRS and CDR2 YFSETQ. This CDR3 is 12 amino acids long.

Note on this clonotype: This may arise from a read error, as a much more abundant clone is one base away. CDR3 sequence (DNA): TGTGCCAGCAGCTCTCCGGGACAACCTTGCAATGAGCAGTTCTTC. This codes for CASSSPGQPCNEQFF. This chain connects TRBV27 to TRBJ2-1, with D maybe TRBD1 (6 bases). V lost 6 bases to trimming and J lost 6 bases, with 18 bases between them. Germline CDR1 MNHEY, CDR2 SMNVEV (reference sequence). This CDR3 is built from 15 residues.

This clonotype was observed once. One junction end does not reproduce the germline sequence, and a read error may be involved. V usage is TRBV4-1 and J usage is TRBJ1-2; TRBD1 aligns across 10 bases. Germline CDR1 MGHRA, CDR2 YSYEKL. This CDR3 is 13 amino acids long. The CDR3 protein is CTSSLTGGGGYTF. The DNA of the CDR3 is TGCACCAGCAGCCTGACAGGGGGCGGAGGCTACACCTTC.

This chain links TRBV28 with TRBJ1-1; 8 nucleotides match TRBD1. The length of the CDR3 is 15 residues. Trimming took 5 bases from V and 6 from J; bases not matched to a gene: 11. Per germline, CDR1 MDHEN and CDR2 SYDVKM. The CDR3 spells CASSPTDRGFSEAFF. Here the CDR3 DNA reads TGTGCCAGCAGTCCGACCGACAGGGGTTTCTCTGAAGCTTTCTTT.

This clonotype was counted ten times or more. This chain uses TRBV10-3 with TRBJ2-5; TRBD1 is a possible D gene (6 bases). Germline CDR1 and CDR2: ENHRY and SYGVKD. V was trimmed by 2 bases and J by 1 base, leaving 8 bases between them. CDR3 length equals 14 residues. The CDR3 sequence: CAISEGGPQETQYF. The DNA of the CDR3 is TGTGCCATCAGTGAGGGGGGCCCCCAAGAGACCCAGTACTTC.